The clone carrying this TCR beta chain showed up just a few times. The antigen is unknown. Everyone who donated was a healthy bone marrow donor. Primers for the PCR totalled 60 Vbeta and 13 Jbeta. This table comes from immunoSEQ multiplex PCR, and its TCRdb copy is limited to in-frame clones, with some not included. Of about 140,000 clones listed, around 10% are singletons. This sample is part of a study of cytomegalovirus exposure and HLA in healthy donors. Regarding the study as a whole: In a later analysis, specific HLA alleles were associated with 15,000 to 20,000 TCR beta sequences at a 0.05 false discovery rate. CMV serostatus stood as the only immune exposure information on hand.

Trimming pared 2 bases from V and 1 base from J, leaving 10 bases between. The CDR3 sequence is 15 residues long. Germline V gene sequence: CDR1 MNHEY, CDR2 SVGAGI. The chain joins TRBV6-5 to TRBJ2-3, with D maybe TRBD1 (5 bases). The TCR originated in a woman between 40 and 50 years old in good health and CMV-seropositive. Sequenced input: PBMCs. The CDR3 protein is CASSYAQGGTDTQYF. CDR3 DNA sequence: TGTGCCAGCAGTTACGCCCAGGGCGGCACAGATACGCAGTATTTT.